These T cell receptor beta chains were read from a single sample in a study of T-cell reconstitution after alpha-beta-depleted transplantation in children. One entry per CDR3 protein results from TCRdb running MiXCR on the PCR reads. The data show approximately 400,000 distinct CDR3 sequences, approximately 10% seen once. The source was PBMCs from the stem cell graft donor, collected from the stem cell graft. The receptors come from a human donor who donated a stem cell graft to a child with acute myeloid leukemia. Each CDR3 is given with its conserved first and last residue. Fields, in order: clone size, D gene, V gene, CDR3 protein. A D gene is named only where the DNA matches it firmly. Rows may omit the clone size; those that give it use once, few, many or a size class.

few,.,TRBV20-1,CSARAPGRGGPQHF
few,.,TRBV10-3,CAISADSNTQYF
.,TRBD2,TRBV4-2,CASSQFLGTSGRFSEQFF
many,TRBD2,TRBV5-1,CASSSGLAAADTQYF
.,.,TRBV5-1,CASSTSGLQETQYF
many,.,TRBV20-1,CSASGANTEAFF
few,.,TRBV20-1,CSATREINPTGLTQYF
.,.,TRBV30,CAWDDGFREPQHF
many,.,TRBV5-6,CASSKTGYGQVYTF
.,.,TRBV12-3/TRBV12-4,CASSTPYNEQFF
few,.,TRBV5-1,CASGFRDSAYEQYF
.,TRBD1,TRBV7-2,CASNKWGTGGADTQYF
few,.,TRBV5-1,CASSLEIARARDTQYF
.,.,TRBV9,CASSVRGGPADTQYF
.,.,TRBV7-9,CASSLLKSHNEQFF
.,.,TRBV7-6,CASSLQLNTEAFF
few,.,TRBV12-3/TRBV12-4,CASSRESTDTQYF
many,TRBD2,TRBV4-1,CASSYGLAGRTDTQYF
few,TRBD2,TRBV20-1,CSARLAGVDTQYF
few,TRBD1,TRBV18,CASSPPGGEEKLFF
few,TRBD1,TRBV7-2,CASSRTGGTNYGYTF
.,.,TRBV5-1,CASSLEGARDQPQHF
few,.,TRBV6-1,CASSEATGTEAFF
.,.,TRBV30,CAWSVPSRNNEQFF
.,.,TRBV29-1,CSVVGGVVFF
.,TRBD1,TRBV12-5,CASGFLRKADRGKQETQYF
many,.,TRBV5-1,CASSLAGASTDTQYF
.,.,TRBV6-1,CASSAWTSPNTGELFF
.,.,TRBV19,CASSIDLGRGRSLRNQPQHF